A single sample is the source of the 28 T cell receptor beta chains below, sequenced in a study of cytomegalovirus exposure and HLA in healthy donors. The PCR made use of 60 Vbeta and 13 Jbeta primers. Only in-frame clones appear in the TCRdb table, and some are missing; sequencing was by immunoSEQ multiplex PCR. Among fewer than 110,000 clones, less than 85% were seen once, and the ten largest hold roughly 2%. Sequencing used PBMCs. The receptors shown here come from a man between 18 and 29 years old in good health and CMV-seronegative.

This chain connects TRBV5-1 to TRBJ2-7; D is undetermined. Germline V gene data show CDR1 as SGHRS and CDR2 as YFSETQ. The V gene lost 7 bases and the J gene lost 6 bases, with 11 bases spanning the gap. This CDR3 region has 11 residues. The chain's CDR3 is CASHGSGEQYF. The CDR3 DNA is TGCGCCAGCCACGGGTCGGGCGAGCAGTACTTC.

V usage is TRBV5-6 and J usage is TRBJ2-7; a possible D gene is TRBD1 (5 bases). Germline assignment: CDR1 SGHDT and CDR2 YYEEEE. Trimming shortened V by 0 bases and J by 2 bases, and 6 bases separated the two germline ends. This CDR3 has 13 amino acids. CDR3 sequence (DNA): TGTGCCAGCAGCTTGGTGACAGCCTACGAGCAGTACTTC. This gives the protein CASSLVTAYEQYF.

The rearrangement uses TRBV7-6 and TRBJ2-3; TRBD2 matches 8 bases. Germline V gene data show CDR1 as SGHVS and CDR2 as FNYEAQ. The CDR3 is made up of 15 amino acids. Trimming removed 6 bases from V and 2 bases from J; junction bases left unmatched: 7. The CDR3 protein is CASSSRGAYTDTQYF. The CDR3 DNA reads as TGTGCCAGCAGTTCGCGGGGGGCCTACACAGATACGCAGTATTTT.

This clone was seen only a few times. The chain has TRBV7-2 and TRBJ1-1; perhaps TRBD1 as D (6 bases). V was pared by 4 bases and J by 6 bases, with 15 bases between. Germline V gene data show CDR1 as SGHTA and CDR2 as FQGNSA. The CDR3 is made up of 14 amino acids. CDR3 protein: CASSYVMDRSEAFF. Written as DNA, the CDR3 is TGTGCCAGCAGCTACGTAATGGACAGATCTGAAGCTTTCTTT.

The chain couples TRBV7-8 to TRBJ1-6; TRBD1 agrees at 7 bases. Germline CDR1 reads SGHVS; CDR2 reads FQNEAQ. The length of the CDR3 is 14 residues. Unmatched junction bases numbered 4, after V lost 1 base and J lost 10 bases. The CDR3, as DNA: TGTGCCAGCAGCTTAGTAGACAGGGACTCACCCCTCCACTTT. Protein product: CASSLVDRDSPLHF.

This chain connects TRBV2 to TRBJ1-2; D is ambiguous. The V gene lost 6 bases and the J gene lost 6 bases, with 11 bases spanning the gap. The CDR3 contains 12 residues. The germline CDR1 and CDR2 sequences are SNHLY and FYNNEI. CDR3 amino acids: CASRENTNGYTF. The CDR3 DNA is TGTGCCAGCAGGGAGAATACTAATGGCTACACCTTC.

The chain is built from TRBV5-1 and TRBJ2-1, with D possibly matching TRBD1 (6 bases). CDR1 and CDR2 from the germline V gene are SGHRS and YFSETQ. Trimming took off 0 bases at V and 4 bases at J, with 11 bases between the two ends. The CDR3 contains 15 residues. The DNA for the CDR3 is TGCGCCAGCAGCTTGGGGGGGCCCGCTTACAATGAGCAGTTCTTC. It encodes CASSLGGPAYNEQFF.

The gene calls are TRBV19 and TRBJ1-1; D unresolved. V dropped 4 bases and J dropped 4 bases, with 10 bases sitting between them. The CDR3 runs 13 residues. Per the germline V gene, CDR1 is LNHDA and CDR2 is SQIVND (reference sequence). The CDR3 DNA reads as TGTGCCAGTAGTAATCCGGGTCCCACTGAAGCTTTCTTT. Amino acid sequence: CASSNPGPTEAFF.

This clone was detected only a few times. The genes are TRBV5-1 and TRBJ2-1; D gene unclear. The CDR3 contains 12 residues. Per germline, CDR1 SGHRS and CDR2 YFSETQ. V was clipped by 1 base and J by 7 bases, with 6 bases between them. The CDR3 sequence is CASSLIGNEQFF. The CDR3 DNA is TGCGCCAGCAGCTTGATCGGGAATGAGCAGTTCTTC. Full variable domain (missing parts from reference TRBV5-1 and TRBJ2-1): KAGVTQTPRYLIKTRGQQVTLSCSPISGHRSVSWYQQTPGQGLQFLFEYFSETQRNKGNFPGRFSGRQFSNSRSEMNVSTLELGDSALYLCASSLIGNEQFFGPGTRLTVL.

The rearrangement joins TRBV7-2 to TRBJ1-6; D call uncertain. Germline assignment: CDR1 SGHTA and CDR2 FQGNSA. This CDR3 has 14 amino acids. V was trimmed by 2 bases and J by 7 bases, leaving 9 bases between them. This chain's CDR3 is CASSLIGGNSPLHF. DNA of the CDR3: TGTGCCAGCAGCTTAATCGGCGGGAATTCACCCCTCCACTTT.

This chain uses TRBV19 with TRBJ1-5; no firm D call. The germline CDR1 and CDR2 sequences are LNHDA and SQIVND (reference sequence). With 1 base removed from V and 2 bases from J, the gap between germline ends came to 12 bases. The CDR3 consists of 16 residues. In DNA, the CDR3 is TGTGCCAGTAGTATAGGTCGGGGTGTGGGCAATCAGCCCCAGCATTTT. As protein: CASSIGRGVGNQPQHF.

The chain links TRBV7-8 to TRBJ1-3; D possibly corresponds to TRBD1 (6 bases). Germline V gives CDR1 SGHVS, CDR2 FQNEAQ. V dropped 4 bases and J dropped 2 bases, with 15 bases sitting between them. The CDR3 is 16 residues long. The CDR3 region is CASSSIMGAPGNTIYF. The CDR3 DNA reads as TGTGCCAGCAGCTCCATTATGGGGGCTCCTGGAAACACCATATATTTT.

This clone was observed a few times. This CDR3 is CASSLVQGSYEQYF. Here the CDR3 DNA reads TGTGCCAGCAGCTTAGTACAGGGTAGCTACGAGCAGTACTTC. The J gene is TRBJ2-7, the V gene TRBV7-8, with a possible D match to TRBD1 (6 bases). The CDR3 length is 14 residues. Germline assignment: CDR1 SGHVS and CDR2 FQNEAQ. V was shortened by 1 base and J by 3 bases, with 10 bases between the two germline ends.

The gene calls are TRBV9 and TRBJ1-4, with D maybe TRBD1 (5 bases). Trimming left V 3 bases short and J 8 bases short, with 14 bases between. There are 14 residues in the CDR3. Per the germline V gene, CDR1 is SGDLS and CDR2 is YYNGEE. The CDR3 nucleotides are TGTGCCAGCAGCGCCAGCCAGGGCAGAGAAAAACTGTTTTTT. This gives the protein CASSASQGREKLFF.

V and J are TRBV5-8 and TRBJ1-1, with D possibly being TRBD1 (5 bases). The germline CDR1 and CDR2 sequences are SGHTS and YDEGEE. This CDR3 has 16 residues. V was clipped by 2 bases and J by 0 bases, with 14 bases between them. CDR3 DNA: TGTGCCAGCAGCTTAGCGGGGCGCGGGATGAACACTGAAGCTTTCTTT. Translation: CASSLAGRGMNTEAFF.

The rearrangement uses TRBV27 and TRBJ2-7; possible D gene TRBD2, 6 bases. Looked up from germline, CDR1 is MNHEY and CDR2 is SMNVEV (reference sequence). The V end was cut by 1 base, the J end by 6 bases, with 7 bases between. The CDR3 has 12 amino acids. DNA for the CDR3: TGTGCCAGCAGTTTATGGCGGGGCGAGCAGTACTTC. Encoded protein: CASSLWRGEQYF.

V gene TRBV10-1 combines with J gene TRBJ1-1; 7 bases are shared with TRBD1. Trimming cost V 2 bases and J 6 bases; bases outside gene matches: 15. The CDR3 spans 17 residues. Germline CDR1 is WNHNN and CDR2 is SYGVQD (reference sequence). CDR3 coding DNA: TGCGCCAGCAGTGAGACCCAGGGGGAGCCTATCGGGGCTGAAGCTTTCTTT. Its protein product is CASSETQGEPIGAEAFF.

The chain carries TRBV5-4 and TRBJ2-3; possibly TRBD2 for D (6 bases). The CDR3 sequence is 14 residues long. The V end lost 5 bases, the J end lost 6 bases, and 16 bases lay between the germline ends. Per the germline V gene, CDR1 is SGHNT and CDR2 is YYREEE (reference sequence). CDR3 nucleotide sequence: TGTGCCAGCAGTGGGGGACTCTCCGCGGATACGCAGTATTTT. As protein: CASSGGLSADTQYF.

This chain connects TRBV5-1 to TRBJ2-7; tentatively, D is TRBD2 (6 bases). CDR3 size: 15 residues. V gave up 0 bases and J gave up 0 bases, with 10 bases separating them. Germline V gene data show CDR1 as SGHRS and CDR2 as YFSETQ. Written as DNA, the CDR3 is TGCGCCAGCAGCTTGGGAGTAGCGGCCTCCTACGAGCAGTACTTC. This sequence encodes CASSLGVAASYEQYF. The full variable domain, in which reference TRBV5-1 and TRBJ2-7 provide the parts outside the CDR3, is KAGVTQTPRYLIKTRGQQVTLSCSPISGHRSVSWYQQTPGQGLQFLFEYFSETQRNKGNFPGRFSGRQFSNSRSEMNVSTLELGDSALYLCASSLGVAASYEQYFGPGTRLTVT.

The rearrangement uses TRBV6-5 and TRBJ1-5, with D unresolved. CDR3 length: 13 amino acids. Trimming stripped 5 bases from V and 7 bases from J, with 12 bases between. The V gene's germline CDR1 is MNHEY and CDR2 SVGAGI. The chain's CDR3 is CASSLSSGQPQHF. CDR3 in DNA: TGTGCCAGCAGTCTCAGTTCGGGGCAGCCCCAGCATTTT.

The chain has TRBV6-6 and TRBJ2-7, with D possibly being TRBD1 (6 bases). Germline V gene data show CDR1 as MNHNY and CDR2 as SVGAGI (reference sequence). Trimming left V 5 bases short and J 3 bases short, with 14 bases between. The length of the CDR3 is 14 residues. DNA for the CDR3: TGTGCCAGCAGTACACAGGGTGGTGTCTACGAGCAGTACTTC. Translated: CASSTQGGVYEQYF.

This clone was seen just once. The genes are TRBV18 and TRBJ1-4, with 8 bases aligning to TRBD1. The trim removed 5 bases at V and 2 bases at J, leaving 7 bases unmatched. CDR1 is KGHSH, CDR2 LQKENI, per germline. CDR3 length: 16 residues. The CDR3 loop reads CASSMDREKTNEKLFF. The CDR3 DNA reads TGTGCCAGCTCAATGGACAGGGAGAAGACTAATGAAAAACTGTTTTTT.

This clone was counted a few times. V and J are TRBV4-2 and TRBJ1-1; no definite D call. V shed 0 bases and J shed 4 bases, with 24 bases lying between them. The CDR3 is 19 amino acids. Germline V gives CDR1 LGHNA, CDR2 YNFKEQ. CDR3: CASSQDKEWLGWNLTEAFF. The CDR3, as DNA: TGTGCCAGCAGCCAAGATAAGGAGTGGTTAGGTTGGAACCTCACTGAAGCTTTCTTT.

V is TRBV9 and J is TRBJ1-1; the D gene is possibly TRBD1 (5 bases). This CDR3 is 15 amino acids long. V shed 0 bases and J shed 1 base, with 10 bases lying between them. CDR1 is SGDLS, CDR2 YYNGEE, per germline. The CDR3 sequence is CASSVGAGWNTEAFF. The CDR3 DNA reads as TGTGCCAGCAGCGTAGGGGCAGGGTGGAACACTGAAGCTTTCTTT.

The rearrangement joins TRBV9 to TRBJ1-3, with D tentatively TRBD1 (6 bases). Deletions cut 0 bases from V and 11 bases from J, with 18 bases between. Germline V gene lookup returns CDR1 SGDLS and CDR2 YYNGEE. This CDR3 comprises 15 residues. This CDR3 is CASSVDQGNRNAIYF. The CDR3 nucleotides read TGTGCCAGCAGCGTAGACCAGGGGAATAGGAACGCCATATATTTT. Combining the CDR3 with reference TRBV9 and TRBJ1-3 gives the whole variable domain DSGVTQTPKHLITATGQRVTLRCSPRSGDLSVYWYQQSLDQGLQFLIQYYNGEERAKGNILERFSAQQFPDLHSELNLSSLELGDSALYFCASSVDQGNRNAIYFGEGSWLTVV.

This clone was recorded a few times. At one end the junction does not follow the germline gene, possibly because of a read error. Other DNA sequences within the sample encode an identical CDR3. V and J are TRBV5-6 and TRBJ2-2; 8 positions match TRBD2. Germline assignment: CDR1 SGHDT and CDR2 YYEEEE. This CDR3 region has 14 residues. The CDR3 is CASSRVSPGGELFF. CDR3 nucleotides: TGTGCCAGCAGCCGGGTGTCTCCCGGGGGGGAGTTGTTTTTT. Supplemented by reference TRBV5-6 and TRBJ2-2, the full variable domain reads DAGVTQSPTHLIKTRGQQVTLRCSPKSGHDTVSWYQQALGQGPQFIFQYYEEEERQRGNFPDRFSGHQFPNYSSELNVNALLLGDSALYLCASSRVSPGGELFFGEGSRLTVL.

The gene calls are TRBV5-6 and TRBJ2-5, with 9 nucleotides matching TRBD2. The germline CDR1 and CDR2 sequences are SGHDT and YYEEEE. V trimming: 4 bases; J trimming: 2 bases; junction bases outside the gene matches: 12. The CDR3 runs to 17 residues. CDR3 loop: CASSLRPSGGRQETQYF. The CDR3 DNA follows: TGTGCCAGCAGCCTCCGCCCCAGCGGGGGGCGACAAGAGACCCAGTACTTC.

The gene calls are TRBV4-2 and TRBJ1-3, with 7 bases aligning to TRBD1. The germline CDR1 and CDR2 sequences are LGHNA and YNFKEQ. The trim removed 4 bases at V and 0 bases at J, leaving 9 bases unmatched. The CDR3 is 17 amino acids. CDR3 sequence (DNA): TGTGCCAGCAGCCCCAGGTCCGGACAGGACTCTGGAAACACCATATATTTT. It specifies CASSPRSGQDSGNTIYF.